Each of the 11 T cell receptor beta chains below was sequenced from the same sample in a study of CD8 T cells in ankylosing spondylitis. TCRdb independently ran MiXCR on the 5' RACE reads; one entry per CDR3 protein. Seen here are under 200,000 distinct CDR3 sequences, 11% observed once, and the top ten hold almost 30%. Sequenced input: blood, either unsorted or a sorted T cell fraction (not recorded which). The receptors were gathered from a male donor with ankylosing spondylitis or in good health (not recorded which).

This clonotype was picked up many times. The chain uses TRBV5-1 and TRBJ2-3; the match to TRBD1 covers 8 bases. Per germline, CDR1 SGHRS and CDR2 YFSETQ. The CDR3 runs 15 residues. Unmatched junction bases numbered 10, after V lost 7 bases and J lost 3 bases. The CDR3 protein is CASSSVRQGTDTQYF. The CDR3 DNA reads TGCGCCAGCTCCAGTGTGCGACAGGGGACAGATACGCAGTATTTT.

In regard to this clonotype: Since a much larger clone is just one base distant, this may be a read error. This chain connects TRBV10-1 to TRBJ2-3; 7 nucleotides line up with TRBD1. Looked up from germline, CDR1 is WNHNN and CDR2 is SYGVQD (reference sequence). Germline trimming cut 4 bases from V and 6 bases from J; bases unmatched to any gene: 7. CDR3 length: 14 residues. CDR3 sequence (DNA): TGCGCCAGCAGTGGAGACAGGGCCCGCGATACGCAGTATTTT. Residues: CASSGDRARDTQYF.

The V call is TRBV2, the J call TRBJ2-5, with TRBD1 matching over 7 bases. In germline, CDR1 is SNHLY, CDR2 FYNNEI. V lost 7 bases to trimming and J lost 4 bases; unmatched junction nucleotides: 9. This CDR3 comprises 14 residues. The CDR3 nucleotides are TGTGCCAGCATAGAGGACAGGTCCCGAGAGACCCAGTACTTC. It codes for CASIEDRSRETQYF.

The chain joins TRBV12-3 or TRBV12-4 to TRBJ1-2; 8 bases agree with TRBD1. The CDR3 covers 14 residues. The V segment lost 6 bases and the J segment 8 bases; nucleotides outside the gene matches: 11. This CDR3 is CASRSDRGARGYTF. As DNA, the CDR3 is TGTGCCAGCAGGTCAGACAGGGGAGCGCGGGGCTACACCTTC.

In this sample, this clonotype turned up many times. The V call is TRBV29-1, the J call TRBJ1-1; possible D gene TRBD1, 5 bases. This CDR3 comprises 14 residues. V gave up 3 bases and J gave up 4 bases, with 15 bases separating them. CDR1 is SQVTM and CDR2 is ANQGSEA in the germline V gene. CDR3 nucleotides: TGCAGCGTTGACATTGACGGACAAACCACTGAAGCTTTCTTT. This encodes CSVDIDGQTTEAFF.

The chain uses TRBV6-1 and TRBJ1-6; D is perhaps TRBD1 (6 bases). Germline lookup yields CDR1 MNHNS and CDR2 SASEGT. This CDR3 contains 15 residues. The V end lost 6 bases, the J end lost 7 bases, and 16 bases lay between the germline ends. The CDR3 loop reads CASSNRAPSNSPLHF. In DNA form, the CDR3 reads TGTGCCAGCAGCAACAGGGCCCCCTCCAATTCACCCCTCCACTTT.

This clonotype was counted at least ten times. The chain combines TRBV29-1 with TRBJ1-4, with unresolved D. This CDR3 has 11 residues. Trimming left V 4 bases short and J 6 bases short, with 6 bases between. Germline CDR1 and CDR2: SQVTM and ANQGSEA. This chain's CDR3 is CSVAGDEKLFF. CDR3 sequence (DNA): TGCAGCGTTGCAGGTGATGAAAAACTGTTTTTT.

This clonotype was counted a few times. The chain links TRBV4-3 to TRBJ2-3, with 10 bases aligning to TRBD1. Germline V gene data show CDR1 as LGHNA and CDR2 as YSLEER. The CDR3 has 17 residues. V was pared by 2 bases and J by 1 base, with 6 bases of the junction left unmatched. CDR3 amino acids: CASSQMTGGGGTDTQYF. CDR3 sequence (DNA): TGCGCCAGCAGCCAAATGACAGGGGGCGGGGGCACAGATACGCAGTATTTT.

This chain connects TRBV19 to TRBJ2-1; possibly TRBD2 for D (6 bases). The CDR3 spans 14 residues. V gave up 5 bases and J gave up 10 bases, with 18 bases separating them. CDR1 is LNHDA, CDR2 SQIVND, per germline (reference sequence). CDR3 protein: CASSGGSPLGEQFF. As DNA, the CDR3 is TGTGCCAGTAGTGGAGGGAGTCCGCTTGGGGAGCAGTTCTTC. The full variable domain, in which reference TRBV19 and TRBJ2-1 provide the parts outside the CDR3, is DGGITQSPKYLFRKEGQNVTLSCEQNLNHDAMYWYRQDPGQGLRLIYYSQIVNDFQKGDIAEGYSVSREKKESFPLTVTSAQKNPTAFYLCASSGGSPLGEQFFGPGTRLTVL.

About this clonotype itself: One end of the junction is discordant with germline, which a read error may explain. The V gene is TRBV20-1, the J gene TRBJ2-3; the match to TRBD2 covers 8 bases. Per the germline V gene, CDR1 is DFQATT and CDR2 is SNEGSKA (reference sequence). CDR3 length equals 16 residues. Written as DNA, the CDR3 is TGCAGTGTTAGAGATTCTAGCGGGTCGCGGGAGGATACGCAGTATTTT. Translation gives CSVRDSSGSREDTQYF.

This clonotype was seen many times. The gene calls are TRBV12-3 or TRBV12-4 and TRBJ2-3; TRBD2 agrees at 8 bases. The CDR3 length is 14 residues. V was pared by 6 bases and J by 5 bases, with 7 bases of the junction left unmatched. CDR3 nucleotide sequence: TGTGCCAGCAGCCGAGCGGGGGAGGGAGATACGCAGTATTTT. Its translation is CASSRAGEGDTQYF.